This record covers a single T cell receptor beta chain. The antigen is undetermined. The germline V gene has CDR1 SGHTS and CDR2 YDEGEE. The CDR3 runs 17 residues. The V gene end was trimmed by 0 bases and the J gene end by 4 bases; junction bases not matched to a gene: 6. Libraries were prepared by immunoSEQ multiplex PCR; TCRdb keeps only in-frame clonotypes and omits some of them. Counted here are about 120,000 clones, about 91% occurring once; the ten biggest clones make up about 0.3%. This entry is derived from a study of T cell repertoires and HLA-DP antigens. As for the study in general: Alloreactive CD4+ T cells targeted HLA-DP on transduced HeLa.

CD4+ T cells were isolated untouched, about 98% pure. Broader study findings: Sorted CD137+ clonality was 0.3 to 0.5 for both alloantigens, versus about 0.039 pre-culture. Previously undetected clones averaged 36.3% and 50.6% against the two alleles respectively.

The sequenced sample was CD4+ T cells from PBMCs. This clonotype originated in a woman aged 18-29 years in good health and CMV-seronegative. The chain carries TRBV5-8 and TRBJ2-6, with TRBD1 matching 8 bases. The CDR3 sequence: CASSLGTGFYGANVLTF. The CDR3 nucleotides read TGTGCCAGCAGCTTGGGGACAGGGTTCTACGGGGCCAACGTCCTGACTTTC.